These 28 T cell receptor beta chains were all obtained from the same sample, sequenced in a study of blood T cell repertoires in COVID-19. Clones were read by immunoSEQ multiplex PCR, and TCRdb kept only the in-frame ones, dropping some. The repertoire holds hundreds of thousands of clones, with more than 85% as singletons. The specimen sequenced was peripheral blood. The receptor set was obtained from a middle-aged man with acute or convalescent COVID-19.

The chain is built from TRBV11-2 and TRBJ2-2, with 10 bases matching TRBD2. The CDR3 extends over 20 amino acids. The junction had 13 bases not matched to a gene; V was cut back by 0 bases and J by 3 bases. The germline CDR1 and CDR2 sequences are SGHAT and FQNNGV. The CDR3 loop is CASSLDASGGHPRDTGELFF. For the CDR3, the DNA is TGTGCCAGCAGCTTAGACGCTAGCGGGGGCCATCCAAGGGACACCGGGGAGCTGTTTTTT. The whole variable domain, filled in from reference TRBV11-2 and TRBJ2-2, reads EAGVAQSPRYKIIEKRQSVAFWCNPISGHATLYWYQQILGQGPKLLIQFQNNGVVDDSQLPKDRFSAERLKGVDSTLKIQPAKLEDSAVYLCASSLDASGGHPRDTGELFFGEGSRLTVL.

V is TRBV7-2 and J is TRBJ2-1; TRBD1 matches 7 bases. J lost 2 bases, V lost 5 bases, and 6 bases had no gene match. The CDR3 totals 15 residues. Germline CDR1 reads SGHTA; CDR2 reads FQGNSA. CDR3 DNA sequence: TGTGCCAGCAGCCTTACAGGGGCGACCTACAATGAGCAGTTCTTC. It is translated as CASSLTGATYNEQFF. The full variable domain, rest sourced from reference TRBV7-2 and TRBJ2-1, is GAGVSQSPSNKVTEKGKDVELRCDPISGHTALYWYRQSLGQGLEFLIYFQGNSAPDKSGLPSDRFSAERTGGSVSTLTIQRTQQEDSAVYLCASSLTGATYNEQFFGPGTRLTVL.

As to this clone: Other DNA sequences within the sample encode an identical CDR3. The chain has TRBV19 and TRBJ1-1; 7 nucleotides line up with TRBD1. Germline V gene sequence: CDR1 LNHDA, CDR2 SQIVND (reference sequence). The J segment lost 6 bases and the V segment lost 3 bases, leaving 4 bases of the junction unmatched. CDR3 size: 13 residues. DNA for the CDR3: TGTGCCAGTAGTATCCCGGGACAGTCTGAAGCTTTCTTT. Amino acids: CASSIPGQSEAFF. Full variable domain (remainder filled in from reference TRBV19 and TRBJ1-1): DGGITQSPKYLFRKEGQNVTLSCEQNLNHDAMYWYRQDPGQGLRLIYYSQIVNDFQKGDIAEGYSVSREKKESFPLTVTSAQKNPTAFYLCASSIPGQSEAFFGQGTRLTVV.

The chain is built from TRBV2 and TRBJ2-7; D gene unclear. Germline CDR1 is SNHLY and CDR2 is FYNNEI. V shed 5 bases and J shed 0 bases, with 11 bases lying between them. The CDR3 spans 14 residues. The DNA for the CDR3 is TGTGCCAGCAGTATCCACCTAAACTCCTACGAGCAGTACTTC. It translates to CASSIHLNSYEQYF.

The chain is built from TRBV4-1 and TRBJ2-1, with D tentatively TRBD1 (6 bases). V lost 4 bases, J lost 9 bases, and 13 bases lay in between. This CDR3 has 13 residues. Germline assignment: CDR1 MGHRA and CDR2 YSYEKL. DNA of the CDR3: TGCGCCAGCAGCCGCAACAGGGAAAGTGAGCAGTTCTTC. It yields the protein CASSRNRESEQFF.

This clone came up once. The CDR3: CASSLGLGYEQYF. CDR3 nucleotide sequence: TGCGCCAGCAGCTTGGGACTAGGGTACGAGCAGTACTTC. This chain connects TRBV5-1 to TRBJ2-7, with D perhaps matching TRBD2 (6 bases). The CDR3 spans 13 residues. CDR1 SGHRS and CDR2 YFSETQ come from the germline V gene. V dropped 0 bases and J dropped 4 bases, with 8 bases sitting between them. Full variable domain (remainder filled in from reference TRBV5-1 and TRBJ2-7): KAGVTQTPRYLIKTRGQQVTLSCSPISGHRSVSWYQQTPGQGLQFLFEYFSETQRNKGNFPGRFSGRQFSNSRSEMNVSTLELGDSALYLCASSLGLGYEQYFGPGTRLTVT.

This chain joins TRBV28 and TRBJ1-2; TRBD1 agrees at 11 bases. CDR1 and CDR2 from the germline V gene are MDHEN and SYDVKM. The CDR3 runs to 16 residues. Trimming removed 5 bases from V and 4 bases from J; junction bases left unmatched: 9. The CDR3 coding sequence is TGTGCCAGCAGTCCTGCTGGGGACAGGGGGACCTATGGCTACACCTTC. Translating gives CASSPAGDRGTYGYTF.

The J gene is TRBJ1-1, the V gene TRBV5-4, with 7 bases identical to TRBD1. Germline CDR1 is SGHNT and CDR2 is YYREEE (reference sequence). Trimming removed 0 bases from V and 7 bases from J; junction bases left unmatched: 21. CDR3 length: 19 amino acids. CDR3 loop: CASSLATGTVDGMSYEAFF. CDR3 in DNA: TGTGCCAGCAGCTTGGCCACCGGGACAGTGGATGGTATGTCTTATGAAGCTTTCTTT.

V is TRBV6-6 and J is TRBJ2-1; D is unclear. The CDR3 runs to 14 residues. Germline assignment: CDR1 MNHNY and CDR2 SVGAGI (reference sequence). V was pared by 4 bases and J by 4 bases, with 11 bases between. The CDR3: CASSSLPGYNEQFF. Here the CDR3 DNA reads TGTGCCAGCAGTTCCCTGCCGGGTTACAATGAGCAGTTCTTC.

The chain employs TRBV4-2 and TRBJ2-4, with D possibly matching TRBD2 (5 bases). This CDR3 spans 16 amino acids. Trimming pared 0 bases from V and 3 bases from J, leaving 12 bases between. Looked up from germline, CDR1 is LGHNA and CDR2 is YNFKEQ. The CDR3 spells CASSQDGQAGKNIQYF. The CDR3 DNA reads as TGTGCCAGCAGCCAAGACGGTCAGGCGGGCAAAAACATTCAGTACTTC.

The rearrangement links TRBV30 to TRBJ2-2; TRBD1 aligns across 7 bases. Losses at the gene ends were 4 bases for V and 1 base for J; bases not matched to a gene: 3. The CDR3 extends over 14 amino acids. Germline V gene data show CDR1 as GTSNPN and CDR2 as SVGIG (reference sequence). The CDR3 is CAWTTGENTGELFF. CDR3 sequence (DNA): TGTGCCTGGACAACAGGGGAGAACACCGGGGAGCTGTTTTTT.

V and J are TRBV5-1 and TRBJ1-5; TRBD1 agrees at 7 bases. The CDR3 runs 15 residues. Germline lookup yields CDR1 SGHRS and CDR2 YFSETQ. V was pared by 0 bases and J by 4 bases, with 4 bases of the junction left unmatched. The chain's CDR3 is CASSLGDRVNQPQHF. The CDR3 nucleotides read TGCGCCAGCAGCTTGGGAGACAGGGTTAATCAGCCCCAGCATTTT.

The rearrangement joins TRBV5-1 to TRBJ2-7, with 8 bases that match TRBD2. Germline CDR1 SGHRS, CDR2 YFSETQ. The V segment lost 2 bases and the J segment 6 bases; nucleotides outside the gene matches: 13. CDR3 length equals 16 residues. CDR3 coding DNA: TGCGCCAGCAGCTTAAATCCACCGGGACTAGGGGGCGAGCAGTACTTC. Its protein is CASSLNPPGLGGEQYF.

In its sample, this clone was seen a few times. The chain couples TRBV7-9 to TRBJ1-6; 8 bases are shared with TRBD1. The J segment lost 7 bases and the V segment lost 5 bases, leaving 7 bases of the junction unmatched. Germline-derived CDR1 and CDR2 are SEHNR and FQNEAQ (reference sequence). The CDR3 contains 15 residues. The CDR3 coding sequence is TGTGCCAGCAGCCAGCAGGGGGCGAAGAATTCACCCCTCCACTTT. Translated: CASSQQGAKNSPLHF.

The chain is built from TRBV4-1 and TRBJ2-7; no clear D gene. There are 11 residues in the CDR3. Germline values: CDR1 MGHRA, CDR2 YSYEKL. V lost 5 bases and J 6 bases, leaving 8 bases between the germline ends. CDR3 in amino acids: CASSYGGEQYF. CDR3 DNA sequence: TGCGCCAGCAGCTACGGCGGCGAGCAGTACTTC.

CDR3 loop: CASSAWDSNYEQYF. The DNA for the CDR3 is TGCGCCAGCAGCGCCTGGGACAGCAACTACGAGCAGTACTTC. This chain links TRBV5-1 with TRBJ2-7, with 7 bases that match TRBD1. Looked up from germline, CDR1 is SGHRS and CDR2 is YFSETQ. This CDR3 comprises 14 residues. Trimming removed 4 bases from V and 3 bases from J; junction bases left unmatched: 7.

J is TRBJ2-7 and V is TRBV19, with D possibly TRBD2 on 5 matching bases. The CDR3 is 12 residues long. Trimming took 10 bases from V and 5 from J, leaving 15 bases between them. Looked up from germline, CDR1 is LNHDA and CDR2 is SQIVND (reference sequence). Here the CDR3 reads CATSHRENEQYF. CDR3 coding DNA: TGTGCCACCTCTCACCGGGAAAACGAGCAGTACTTC.

In nucleotides, the CDR3 is TGTGCTAGTGGTTTGGTACGGAAATCAGGCCAGGACAGCTCTGGAAACACCATATATTTT. It codes for CASGLVRKSGQDSSGNTIYF. This chain connects TRBV12-5 to TRBJ1-3; maybe TRBD1 (6 bases). Germline V gene lookup returns CDR1 LGHNT and CDR2 FRNRAP. The CDR3 contains 20 residues. The germline V and J ends were trimmed by 0 bases and 0 bases, with 21 bases remaining between them. Full variable domain (outside the CDR3, taken from reference TRBV12-5 and TRBJ1-3): DARVTQTPRHKVTEMGQEVTMRCQPILGHNTVFWYRQTMMQGLELLAYFRNRAPLDDSGMPKDRFSAEMPDATLATLKIQPSEPRDSAVYFCASGLVRKSGQDSSGNTIYFGEGSWLTVV.

In nucleotides, the CDR3 is TGTGCCAGCAGCCTAAAGCGGGGGTCTTACAATGAGCAGTTCTTC. Amino acids: CASSLKRGSYNEQFF. The J gene is TRBJ2-1, the V gene TRBV11-2; 8 bases agree with TRBD2. The V segment lost 5 bases and the J segment 4 bases; nucleotides outside the gene matches: 7. The CDR3 has 15 residues. The V gene's germline CDR1 is SGHAT and CDR2 FQNNGV.

The J gene is TRBJ2-2, the V gene TRBV30; TRBD2 aligns across 9 bases. J was trimmed by 1 base and V by 1 base; bases with no gene match: 1. In germline, CDR1 is GTSNPN, CDR2 SVGIG (reference sequence). The CDR3 loop spans 15 amino acids. CDR3 sequence: CAWSGLAVNTGELFF. The CDR3 nucleotides read TGTGCCTGGAGTGGACTAGCGGTGAACACCGGGGAGCTGTTTTTT. Filled out from reference TRBV30 and TRBJ2-2, the complete variable domain reads SQTIHQWPATLVQPVGSPLSLECTVEGTSNPNLYWYRQAAGRGLQLLFYSVGIGQISSEVPQNLSASRPQDRQFILSSKKLLLSDSGFYLCAWSGLAVNTGELFFGEGSRLTVL.

A few counts support this clone. V usage is TRBV2 and J usage is TRBJ2-2; D is ambiguous. Trimming took off 6 bases at V and 0 bases at J, with 8 bases between the two ends. Per germline, CDR1 SNHLY and CDR2 FYNNEI. The length of the CDR3 is 14 residues. The CDR3 is CASSYTTNTGELFF. The CDR3 nucleotides are TGTGCCAGCAGCTACACTACGAACACCGGGGAGCTGTTTTTT.

The rearrangement joins TRBV7-2 to TRBJ1-5, with 9 bases matching TRBD1. The length of the CDR3 is 14 residues. Germline CDR1 SGHTA, CDR2 FQGNSA. Trimming removed 5 bases from V and 11 bases from J; junction bases left unmatched: 10. This CDR3 is CASSPEPGTGTQHF. The CDR3 region has the DNA TGTGCCAGCAGCCCAGAACCCGGGACAGGGACCCAGCATTTT.

V gene TRBV6-5 combines with J gene TRBJ1-1; possible D gene TRBD1, 5 bases. Germline CDR1 is MNHEY and CDR2 is SVGAGI. This CDR3 region has 13 residues. V lost 7 bases and J lost 1, with 10 bases in between. The DNA for the CDR3 is TGTGCCAGCACCAACGGGGGGAACACTGAAGCTTTCTTT. It translates to CASTNGGNTEAFF.

The chain couples TRBV21-1 to TRBJ1-6. TRBV21-1 is a known pseudogene. This CDR3 spans 15 amino acids. The CDR3 DNA is TGTGCCAGCAGCAATTCCCGGACTGACAATTCACCCCTCCACTTT. Translation gives CASSNSRTDNSPLHF.

The gene calls are TRBV5-6 and TRBJ2-7, with D maybe TRBD1 (6 bases). V was shortened by 1 base and J by 6 bases, with 11 bases between the two germline ends. The CDR3 spans 13 residues. Germline assignment: CDR1 SGHDT and CDR2 YYEEEE. The CDR3 sequence: CASSLYRVGEQYF. The CDR3 nucleotides are TGTGCCAGCAGCTTGTACAGGGTCGGCGAGCAGTACTTC.

The V and J genes are TRBV6-5 and TRBJ2-2, with 9 nucleotides matching TRBD1. This CDR3 has 15 residues. Unmatched junction bases numbered 7, after V lost 8 bases and J lost 3 bases. CDR1 is MNHEY and CDR2 is SVGAGI in the germline V gene. The CDR3 spells CASSWDRVDTGELFF. The CDR3 nucleotides read TGTGCCAGCTCTTGGGACAGGGTAGACACCGGGGAGCTGTTTTTT.

This chain uses TRBV25-1 with TRBJ2-7; the D is unclear. From germline, CDR1 is MGHDK and CDR2 SYGVNS. V lost 9 bases to trimming and J lost 3 bases, with 12 bases between them. The CDR3 is 12 amino acids. The CDR3, as DNA: TGTGCCAGTCGTCGGGTCGACTACGAGCAGTACTTC. This encodes CASRRVDYEQYF.

The chain has TRBV7-9 and TRBJ2-7; D perhaps matches TRBD1 (5 bases). Trimming took off 5 bases at V and 2 bases at J, with 13 bases between the two ends. This CDR3 has 14 residues. Per the germline V gene, CDR1 is SEHNR and CDR2 is FQNEAQ (reference sequence). CDR3 in amino acids: CASSPRQKPYEQYF. For the CDR3, the DNA is TGTGCCAGCAGCCCGCGACAGAAGCCCTACGAGCAGTACTTC.